This T cell receptor beta chain was retrieved from a study of blood T cells in healthy people across ages. This clonotype showed up many times. The germline gives CDR1 MGHRA, CDR2 YSYEKL. This CDR3 has 15 amino acids. The V end lost 0 bases, the J end lost 8 bases, and 16 bases lay between the germline ends. A second PCR, run for about 7 to 11 cycles, used a sample-barcoded 5' primer plus a J-beta primer mix. TCRdb ran MiXCR on the 5' RACE reads and lists one entry per CDR3 protein. This sample has around 900,000 distinct CDR3 sequences; 29% occur once, and the top ten carry 15% to 20%. The sample was blood. The source is a woman older than 75 in good health. The rearrangement links TRBV4-1 to TRBJ1-2; D might be TRBD1 (5 bases). CDR3 nucleotides: TGCGCCAGCAGCCAAGACAGGGCTCAACTGAGAGGCTACACCTTC. Translating gives CASSQDRAQLRGYTF.